Listed below are T cell receptor beta chains from one sample, sequenced in a study of T cell responses to AZD1222 COVID-19 vaccine. Method: immunoSEQ multiplex PCR; TCRdb's copy keeps in-frame clones and lacks some. Seen here are more than 95,000 clones, around nine tenths observed once, and the top ten hold approximately 22%. The sample consisted of peripheral blood, taken on day 0 of AZD1222 vaccination. Source of these receptors: an adult in good health. Both conserved end residues are part of each CDR3. Fields, in order: J gene, D gene, clone size, V gene, CDR3 protein, CDR3 DNA. The D gene is left open where the match is weak. Clone size is shown for a subset of rows, as once, few, many or a class of expanded clone.

j_call: TRBJ1-2
d_call: .
clone_size: .
v_call: TRBV11-3
cdr3_aa: CASSPLTGQRDTNYGYTF
cdr3_nt: TGTGCCAGCAGCCCCCTTACAGGACAGCGCGACACTAACTATGGCTACACCTTC

j_call: TRBJ1-2
d_call: .
clone_size: .
v_call: TRBV4-1
cdr3_aa: CASSQEGAWNYGYTF
cdr3_nt: TGCGCCAGCAGCCAAGAGGGGGCATGGAACTATGGCTACACCTTC

j_call: TRBJ1-3
d_call: .
clone_size: .
v_call: TRBV5-1
cdr3_aa: CASSLGGVSGNTIYF
cdr3_nt: TGCGCCAGCAGCTTGGGGGGCGTCTCTGGAAACACCATATATTTT

j_call: TRBJ1-2
d_call: .
clone_size: .
v_call: TRBV28
cdr3_aa: CASSLTTPYGYTF
cdr3_nt: TGTGCCAGCAGTTTAACCACCCCCTACGGCTACACCTTC

j_call: TRBJ1-5
d_call: .
clone_size: .
v_call: TRBV7-9
cdr3_aa: CASSLSTSNQPQHF
cdr3_nt: TGTGCCAGCAGCCTCTCGACAAGCAATCAGCCCCAGCATTTT

j_call: TRBJ2-1
d_call: TRBD2
clone_size: .
v_call: TRBV6-2/TRBV6-3
cdr3_aa: CASSYAAGGQFF
cdr3_nt: TGTGCCAGCAGTTACGCAGCGGGGGGGCAGTTCTTC

j_call: TRBJ1-2
d_call: .
clone_size: .
v_call: TRBV6-5
cdr3_aa: CASSRTDEQYGYTF
cdr3_nt: TGTGCCAGCAGCCGGACAGACGAGCAATATGGCTACACCTTC

j_call: TRBJ2-3
d_call: TRBD2
clone_size: .
v_call: TRBV3-1/TRBV3-2
cdr3_aa: CASSQDGQGLAVITDTQYF
cdr3_nt: TGTGCCAGCAGCCAAGATGGACAGGGACTAGCGGTGATCACAGATACGCAGTATTTT

j_call: TRBJ2-5
d_call: .
clone_size: .
v_call: TRBV27
cdr3_aa: CASSLRAEETQYF
cdr3_nt: TGTGCCAGCAGTTTACGGGCTGAAGAGACCCAGTACTTC

j_call: TRBJ1-1
d_call: .
clone_size: .
v_call: TRBV28
cdr3_aa: CASSSPSEGLAEAFF
cdr3_nt: TGTGCCAGCAGTTCCCCCTCGGAAGGGTTAGCTGAAGCTTTCTTT

j_call: TRBJ2-7
d_call: TRBD1
clone_size: .
v_call: TRBV19
cdr3_aa: CASSRAGTGVEQYF
cdr3_nt: TGTGCCAGTAGTAGGGCCGGGACAGGGGTAGAGCAGTACTTC

j_call: TRBJ2-7
d_call: .
clone_size: .
v_call: TRBV7-8
cdr3_aa: CASSFGLPYEQYF
cdr3_nt: TGTGCCAGCAGCTTCGGACTCCCCTACGAGCAGTACTTC

j_call: TRBJ1-5
d_call: .
clone_size: .
v_call: TRBV27
cdr3_aa: CASSPTDQPQHF
cdr3_nt: TGTGCCAGCAGTCCAACGGATCAGCCCCAGCATTTT

j_call: TRBJ2-1
d_call: .
clone_size: .
v_call: TRBV6-6
cdr3_aa: CASSYRGYNEQFF
cdr3_nt: TGTGCCAGCAGTTATCGGGGATACAATGAGCAGTTCTTC

j_call: TRBJ1-6
d_call: TRBD1
clone_size: .
v_call: TRBV3-1/TRBV3-2
cdr3_aa: CASRLQGASSYNSPLHF
cdr3_nt: TGTGCCAGCAGATTACAGGGGGCAAGCTCCTATAATTCACCCCTCCACTTT

j_call: TRBJ1-2
d_call: .
clone_size: .
v_call: TRBV7-2
cdr3_aa: CASSRDVWGYTF
cdr3_nt: TGTGCCAGCAGCCGCGATGTATGGGGCTACACCTTC

j_call: TRBJ1-1
d_call: .
clone_size: once
v_call: TRBV7-2
cdr3_aa: CASSRQEGTEAFF
cdr3_nt: TGTGCCAGCAGCCGACAGGAAGGCACTGAAGCTTTCTTT

j_call: TRBJ2-7
d_call: .
clone_size: .
v_call: TRBV24-1
cdr3_aa: CATSFQEEYYEQYF
cdr3_nt: TGTGCCACCAGTTTCCAGGAGGAATACTACGAGCAGTACTTC

j_call: TRBJ2-6
d_call: .
clone_size: .
v_call: TRBV5-6
cdr3_aa: CASSLADSNSGANVLTF
cdr3_nt: TGTGCCAGCAGCTTGGCCGACAGCAACTCTGGGGCCAACGTCCTGACTTTC

j_call: TRBJ1-5
d_call: TRBD1
clone_size: .
v_call: TRBV6-4
cdr3_aa: CASSAQTGAGNQPQHF
cdr3_nt: TGTGCCAGCAGTGCCCAGACAGGGGCCGGCAATCAGCCCCAGCATTTT

j_call: TRBJ1-1
d_call: .
clone_size: .
v_call: TRBV30
cdr3_aa: CAWSGRPMNTEAFF
cdr3_nt: TGTGCCTGGAGTGGTAGGCCTATGAACACTGAAGCTTTCTTT

j_call: TRBJ2-7
d_call: TRBD2
clone_size: .
v_call: TRBV7-9
cdr3_aa: CASSLDTSGSISYEQYF
cdr3_nt: TGTGCCAGCAGCTTAGATACTAGCGGGAGTATTTCCTACGAGCAGTACTTC

j_call: TRBJ1-1
d_call: .
clone_size: .
v_call: TRBV5-4
cdr3_aa: CASSPGMGGTTTEAFF
cdr3_nt: TGTGCCAGCAGCCCCGGGATGGGGGGCACCACAACTGAAGCTTTCTTT

j_call: TRBJ2-7
d_call: .
clone_size: .
v_call: TRBV5-6
cdr3_aa: CASSFGQYGSYEQYF
cdr3_nt: TGTGCCAGCAGCTTTGGACAGTATGGTTCCTACGAGCAGTACTTC

j_call: TRBJ1-4
d_call: .
clone_size: .
v_call: TRBV9
cdr3_aa: CASSGDVWEKLFF
cdr3_nt: TGTGCCAGCAGCGGTGACGTATGGGAAAAACTGTTTTTT

j_call: TRBJ2-7
d_call: .
clone_size: .
v_call: TRBV10-1
cdr3_aa: CASSESRLGGLSYEQYF
cdr3_nt: TGCGCCAGCAGTGAGTCGAGGTTAGGGGGGCTCTCCTACGAGCAGTACTTC

j_call: TRBJ2-1
d_call: TRBD2
clone_size: .
v_call: TRBV6-2/TRBV6-3
cdr3_aa: CASSTGTSGFYEQFF
cdr3_nt: TGTGCCAGCAGCACCGGGACTAGCGGGTTCTATGAGCAGTTCTTC

j_call: TRBJ1-2
d_call: .
clone_size: .
v_call: TRBV7-9
cdr3_aa: CASSSQDSLGYTF
cdr3_nt: TGTGCCAGCAGCTCGCAGGACAGTTTAGGCTACACCTTC

j_call: TRBJ1-3
d_call: TRBD1
clone_size: .
v_call: TRBV2
cdr3_aa: CASSESPGGSGNTIYF
cdr3_nt: TGTGCCAGCAGTGAAAGCCCAGGGGGCTCTGGAAACACCATATATTTT

j_call: TRBJ1-1
d_call: .
clone_size: .
v_call: TRBV2
cdr3_aa: CASSDAVNTEAFF
cdr3_nt: TGTGCCAGCAGTGACGCAGTGAACACTGAAGCTTTCTTT

j_call: TRBJ2-7
d_call: .
clone_size: .
v_call: TRBV7-9
cdr3_aa: CASSHLLGQGGNEQYF
cdr3_nt: TGTGCCAGCAGCCACTTATTAGGGCAGGGAGGCAACGAGCAGTACTTC

j_call: TRBJ2-7
d_call: .
clone_size: .
v_call: TRBV15
cdr3_aa: CATSRDHEQYF
cdr3_nt: TGTGCCACCAGCAGGGACCACGAGCAGTACTTC

j_call: TRBJ2-3
d_call: TRBD1
clone_size: .
v_call: TRBV5-1
cdr3_aa: CASSSSGTGGTDTQYF
cdr3_nt: TGCGCCAGCAGCTCTTCCGGGACAGGGGGCACAGATACGCAGTATTTT

j_call: TRBJ2-1
d_call: TRBD2
clone_size: .
v_call: TRBV9
cdr3_aa: CASSVVSGGQGEQFF
cdr3_nt: TGTGCCAGCAGCGTAGTGAGCGGGGGGCAAGGTGAGCAGTTCTTC

j_call: TRBJ1-1
d_call: TRBD1
clone_size: .
v_call: TRBV19
cdr3_aa: CASSMVGGWTEAFF
cdr3_nt: TGTGCCAGTAGTATGGTAGGGGGCTGGACTGAAGCTTTCTTT

j_call: TRBJ2-7
d_call: TRBD2
clone_size: .
v_call: TRBV3-1/TRBV3-2
cdr3_aa: CASSSTSGNYEQYF
cdr3_nt: TGTGCCAGCAGCTCGACTAGCGGGAACTACGAGCAGTACTTC

j_call: TRBJ1-4
d_call: .
clone_size: .
v_call: TRBV28
cdr3_aa: CASHDWGSTNEKLFF
cdr3_nt: TGTGCCAGCCATGATTGGGGCTCAACTAATGAAAAACTGTTTTTT

j_call: TRBJ2-7
d_call: TRBD1
clone_size: .
v_call: TRBV7-9
cdr3_aa: CASSFYSGDRVREQYF
cdr3_nt: TGTGCCAGCAGCTTTTATTCGGGGGACAGGGTGAGGGAGCAGTACTTC

j_call: TRBJ2-1
d_call: .
clone_size: once
v_call: TRBV5-4
cdr3_aa: CASSPDSNSYNEQFF
cdr3_nt: TGTGCCAGCAGCCCGGACTCGAACTCCTACAATGAGCAGTTCTTC

j_call: TRBJ2-7
d_call: TRBD1
clone_size: .
v_call: TRBV19
cdr3_aa: CASSVLGQGLYEQYF
cdr3_nt: TGTGCCAGTAGCGTTCTGGGACAGGGCCTCTACGAGCAGTACTTC

j_call: TRBJ2-7
d_call: TRBD1
clone_size: .
v_call: TRBV5-4
cdr3_aa: CASSWDRGLNEQYF
cdr3_nt: TGTGCCAGCAGCTGGGACAGGGGGCTGAACGAGCAGTACTTC

j_call: TRBJ1-2
d_call: TRBD1
clone_size: .
v_call: TRBV28
cdr3_aa: CASVPGQETGYTF
cdr3_nt: TGTGCCAGCGTCCCGGGACAGGAAACGGGCTACACCTTC